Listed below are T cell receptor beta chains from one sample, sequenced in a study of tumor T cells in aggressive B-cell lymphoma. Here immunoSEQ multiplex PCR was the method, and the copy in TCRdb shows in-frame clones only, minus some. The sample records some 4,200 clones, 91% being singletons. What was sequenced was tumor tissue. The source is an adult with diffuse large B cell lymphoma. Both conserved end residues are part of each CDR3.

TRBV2,CASKPQGGRNEKLFF
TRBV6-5,CASSWAETQYF
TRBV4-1,CASSQNTGTLYEQYF
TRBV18,CASSGGEVSEQYF
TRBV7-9,CASSLADGGVKLFF
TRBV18,CASSPGGNEQFF
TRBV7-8,CASSLEEGNTEAFF
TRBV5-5,CASSSWTAQETQYF
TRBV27,CASSQQTGITYEQYF
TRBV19,CASTGAGEYNQPQHF
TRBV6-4,CASCQLQETQYF
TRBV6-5,CASSSTAPGELFF
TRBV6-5,CASTPALFDYGYTF
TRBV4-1,CASSQIGIGQRTEEQYF
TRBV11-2,CASSPHQGSLETQYF
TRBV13,CASSHERERGTQYF
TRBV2,CASRGLADSTDTQYF
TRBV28,CATLFDRLYGYTF
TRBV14,CASSRSAAKNTEAFF
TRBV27,CASSLAGGGFYNEQFF
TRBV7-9,CASSLGEAGELFF
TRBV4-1,CASSQDRGAFKNIQYF
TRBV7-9,CASSRGELETQYF
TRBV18,CASSPENVRGQPQHF
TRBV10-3,CAISDGTYEQYF
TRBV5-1,CASSRLHPGQGGSTYGYTF
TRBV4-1,CASSQNRGAGNQPQHF
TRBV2,CARGTSMGYEQYF
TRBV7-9,CASSSFLAQDSPLHF
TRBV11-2,CASSLDPAGGIWTDTQYF
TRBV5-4,CASSSPGQGPNNYGYTF
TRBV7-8,CASSLASETQYF
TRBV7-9,CASSLGGQYEQYF
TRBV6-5,CASSYSGTGTQYF
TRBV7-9,CAVEGGPGEQFF
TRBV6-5,CASSPKQGFTEAFF
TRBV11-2,CASSLVIGSVGTDTQYF
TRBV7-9,CASSLGAGEGYTF
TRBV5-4,CASRQGTRVNTEAFF
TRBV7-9,CASSSDGSETLLGLYEQYF
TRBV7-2,CASSLSGGTSYEQYF
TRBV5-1,CASSTGLTDTQYF
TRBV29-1,CSAATGTTNGDTQYF
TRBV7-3,CASSFGGNTEAFF